This TCR beta chain was captured by sequencing in a study of cytomegalovirus exposure and HLA in healthy donors. Regarding the study as a whole: The classifier was said to identify cytomegalovirus status with high specificity and sensitivity.

With 3 bases clipped from V and 2 bases from J, the junction kept 3 bases outside the gene matches. Germline loops: CDR1 LNHDA, CDR2 SQIVND (reference sequence). This CDR3 has 14 residues. Clones were sequenced by immunoSEQ multiplex PCR, and TCRdb holds only the in-frame ones, with some missing. In the table there are 150,000 to 200,000 clones, roughly 86% of which are singletons. Concerning this clone itself: What it binds is not known.

The origin of this receptor is a man in his late teens or twenties in good health and CMV-seropositive. The chain carries TRBV19 and TRBJ2-7, with 8 bases matching TRBD1. Specimen: PBMCs. In nucleotides, the CDR3 is TGTGCCAGTAGTATTCAGGGGGCCCCCTACGAGCAGTACTTC. Translated: CASSIQGAPYEQYF. The full variable domain, completed using reference TRBV19 and TRBJ2-7, is DGGITQSPKYLFRKEGQNVTLSCEQNLNHDAMYWYRQDPGQGLRLIYYSQIVNDFQKGDIAEGYSVSREKKESFPLTVTSAQKNPTAFYLCASSIQGAPYEQYFGPGTRLTVT.